This T cell receptor (beta chain) emerged from a study of T-cell memory formation after mild COVID-19. The table lists this clonotype with a few counts. Its antigen is unknown. TCRdb re-called the 5' RACE reads through MiXCR, storing one row per CDR3 protein. The table lists about 150,000 distinct CDR3 sequences, 19% of them singletons. Study-wide results and limits: There was a balanced CD4/CD8 profile in clones contracting day 15 to 85, and later expanders leaned CD4+.

The source is an adult woman who had mild COVID-19 (a few samples of this study predate the infection). Cell type and time point are not known. Sequencing input: PBMCs or a T cell subset sorted from them (not recorded which).

CDR3 DNA sequence: TGCAGTGCTAGAGATGGTGGGCAGGCCGCGGGTCAGCCCCAGCATTTT. Amino acid sequence: CSARDGGQAAGQPQHF. V usage is TRBV20-1 and J usage is TRBJ1-5; D uncertain. The CDR3 spans 16 residues. Germline CDR1 reads DFQATT; CDR2 reads SNEGSKA (reference sequence). Trimming stripped 0 bases from V and 6 bases from J, with 18 bases between.